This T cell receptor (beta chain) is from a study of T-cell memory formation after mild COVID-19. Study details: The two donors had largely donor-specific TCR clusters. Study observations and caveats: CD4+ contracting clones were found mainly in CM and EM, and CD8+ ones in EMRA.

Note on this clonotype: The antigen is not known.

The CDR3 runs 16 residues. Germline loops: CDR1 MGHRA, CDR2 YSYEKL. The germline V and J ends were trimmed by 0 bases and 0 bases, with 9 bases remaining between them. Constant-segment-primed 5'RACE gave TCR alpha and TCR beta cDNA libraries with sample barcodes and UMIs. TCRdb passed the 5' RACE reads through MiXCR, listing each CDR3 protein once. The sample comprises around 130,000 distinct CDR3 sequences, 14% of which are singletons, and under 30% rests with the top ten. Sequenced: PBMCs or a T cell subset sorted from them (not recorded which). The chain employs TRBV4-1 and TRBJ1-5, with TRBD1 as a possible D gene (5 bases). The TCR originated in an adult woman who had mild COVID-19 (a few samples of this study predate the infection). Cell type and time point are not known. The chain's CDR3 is CASSQDPGDSNQPQHF. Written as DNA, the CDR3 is TGCGCCAGCAGCCAAGATCCGGGGGATAGCAATCAGCCCCAGCATTTT.